This T cell receptor (beta chain) emerged from a study of regulatory T cells in long-lasting Graves disease. Findings and caveats of the study: Patients whose Graves' disease persisted exhibited lower TCR diversity than those newly diagnosed.

iRepertoire HTBI primers and Arm-PCR of CDR3 regions built TCR beta libraries. Each CDR3 protein is one row after TCRdb ran MiXCR on the multiplex PCR reads. The data hold about 620,000 distinct CDR3 sequences, with roughly 15% observed a single time. This clonotype was detected ten times or more. Its antigen is unknown. Stated time point: newly diagnosed GD, antithyroid drugs for less than 3 months. Following extraction of RNA from PBMCs, that RNA was used to make the TCR library. The same data also went into a second study, on T cells in Graves' hyperthyroidism and ophthalmopathy. That work adds: HTBI primers were employed in a first-round RT-PCR of the TCR CDR3.

The clonotype was recovered from a woman in her 30s with Graves disease. Specimen: peripheral blood mononuclear cells (PBMCs), collected at new diagnosis, from a patient treated with antithyroid drugs.

The CDR3 reads CASLTGYQPQHF. CDR3 nucleotides: TGTGCCAGCCTGACAGGATACCAGCCCCAGCATTTT. This sequence joins TRBV28 and TRBJ1-5; tentatively, D is TRBD1 (6 bases). CDR1 MDHEN and CDR2 SYDVKM come from the germline V gene. V dropped 8 bases and J dropped 7 bases, with 12 bases sitting between them. The CDR3 is made up of 12 amino acids.